One sample yielded the 5 T cell receptor beta chains listed below, sequenced in a study of OX40 agonist ivuxolimab in advanced cancers. Sequenced by immunoSEQ multiplex PCR; TCRdb stores in-frame clones only, minus some. Of roughly 130,000 clones listed, approximately 92% are singletons. Sequencing used CD4+ or CD8+ T cells sorted from blood, obtained in a trial of the OX40 agonist ivuxolimab. The receptors stem from an adult with an advanced solid tumor such as melanoma, head and neck, liver or kidney cancer.

The CDR3 sequence is CASSRNGGRAYYNEQFF. CDR3 nucleotides: TGTGCCAGTAGCCGTAACGGCGGGAGGGCCTACTACAATGAGCAGTTCTTC. V is TRBV19 and J is TRBJ2-1; TRBD2 matches 9 bases. J was trimmed by 3 bases and V by 6 bases; bases with no gene match: 12. This CDR3 is built from 17 residues. Germline CDR1 and CDR2: LNHDA and SQIVND (reference sequence).

J is TRBJ2-2 and V is TRBV5-1; no definite D call. The length of the CDR3 is 14 residues. Germline-derived CDR1 and CDR2 are SGHRS and YFSETQ. The V end was cut by 0 bases, the J end by 7 bases, with 10 bases between. The CDR3 DNA sequence: TGCGCCAGCAGCTTGGGAGACTCCCTCGGGGAGCTGTTTTTT. Amino acids: CASSLGDSLGELFF.

The chain joins TRBV6-6 to TRBJ1-6; the match to TRBD1 covers 7 bases. Germline V gene data show CDR1 as MNHNY and CDR2 as SVGAGI (reference sequence). The ends lost 6 bases at V and 5 bases at J; junction bases unmatched: 7. The CDR3 has 15 amino acids. CDR3 residues: CASSYGDSNNSPLHF. The CDR3 nucleotides are TGTGCCAGCAGCTACGGGGACAGCAATAATTCACCCCTCCACTTT.

The chain recombines TRBV19 with TRBJ1-2, with 8 bases fitting TRBD1. Germline CDR1 and CDR2: LNHDA and SQIVND (reference sequence). V was clipped by 5 bases and J by 8 bases; unmatched bases: 10. The CDR3 has 14 residues. CDR3 coding DNA: TGTGCCAGTAGTCACCGCGAGACAGGGGTGGGCTACACCTTC. Its protein product is CASSHRETGVGYTF. The variable domain in full, with the rest retrieved from reference TRBV19 and TRBJ1-2, is DGGITQSPKYLFRKEGQNVTLSCEQNLNHDAMYWYRQDPGQGLRLIYYSQIVNDFQKGDIAEGYSVSREKKESFPLTVTSAQKNPTAFYLCASSHRETGVGYTFGSGTRLTVV.

The chain recombines TRBV11-2 with TRBJ1-4; no clear D gene. Germline loops: CDR1 SGHAT, CDR2 FQNNGV. The V end was cut by 1 base, the J end by 0 bases, with 3 bases between. The CDR3 loop spans 14 amino acids. DNA of the CDR3: TGTGCCAGCAGCTTAGGTGCAACTAATGAAAAACTGTTTTTT. It translates to CASSLGATNEKLFF.